These 12 T cell receptor beta chains were all obtained from the same sample, sequenced in a study of cytomegalovirus exposure and HLA in healthy donors. The PCR contained 60 Vbeta and 13 Jbeta primers. The method was immunoSEQ multiplex PCR; TCRdb's version includes in-frame clones alone and lacks a portion of them. The data contain 110,000 to 150,000 clones, roughly 75% of them singletons. Specimen: PBMCs. The receptors were gathered from a man aged 25 to 45 in good health and CMV-seronegative.

The chain combines TRBV27 with TRBJ1-1; tentative D call: TRBD1 (6 bases). V shed 4 bases and J shed 4 bases, with 16 bases lying between them. CDR1 is MNHEY and CDR2 is SMNVEV in the germline V gene (reference sequence). The length of the CDR3 is 15 residues. The CDR3 bases are TGTGCCAGCAGTTGGCAGGGCACAGGGATCACTGAAGCTTTCTTT. This codes for CASSWQGTGITEAFF.

V usage is TRBV29-1 and J usage is TRBJ2-1; the match to TRBD2 covers 8 bases. Germline V gives CDR1 SQVTM, CDR2 ANQGSEA. V dropped 3 bases and J dropped 5; count of bases not matched to a gene: 12. The CDR3 is 16 amino acids. The chain's CDR3 is CSVELFRGGRNNEQFF. DNA for the CDR3: TGCAGCGTTGAGCTCTTCCGGGGGGGCCGAAACAATGAGCAGTTCTTC.

In this sample, this clone turned up once. This chain links TRBV28 with TRBJ2-1; 7 positions match TRBD1. Trimming removed 6 bases from V and 7 bases from J; junction bases left unmatched: 15. CDR1 is MDHEN, CDR2 SYDVKM, per germline. The CDR3 has 16 residues. For the CDR3, the DNA is TGTGCCAGCAGCTCCCCCGCGACAGGGAGAGGTAATGAGCAGTTCTTC. Translating it yields CASSSPATGRGNEQFF.

This chain connects TRBV28 to TRBJ1-4; D is unclear. Germline V gives CDR1 MDHEN, CDR2 SYDVKM. The V end lost 2 bases, the J end lost 8 bases, and 12 bases lay between the germline ends. This CDR3 contains 14 residues. The DNA for the CDR3 is TGTGCCAGCAGTTTACCCACCCGCGGGGAAAAACTGTTTTTT. Its protein product is CASSLPTRGEKLFF.

V gene TRBV28 combines with J gene TRBJ1-5; D is perhaps TRBD1 (6 bases). CDR1 and CDR2 from the germline V gene are MDHEN and SYDVKM. V lost 5 bases to trimming and J lost 3 bases, with 11 bases between them. The CDR3 extends over 14 amino acids. CDR3 in amino acids: CASSMDSVNQPQHF. The CDR3 DNA follows: TGTGCCAGCAGTATGGACAGCGTCAATCAGCCCCAGCATTTT.

The rearrangement links TRBV10-2 to TRBJ1-4; TRBD1 might be the D (6 bases). Germline CDR1 reads WSHSY; CDR2 reads SAAADI. This CDR3 contains 13 residues. V shed 6 bases and J shed 8 bases, with 13 bases lying between them. CDR3 sequence: CASRAGAREKLFF. CDR3 nucleotide sequence: TGCGCCAGCAGGGCGGGGGCTCGGGAAAAACTGTTTTTT.

This clone came up a few times. The J gene is TRBJ2-7, the V gene TRBV4-1; 9 positions agree with TRBD1. CDR3 length: 16 residues. CDR1 and CDR2 (germline): MGHRA, YSYEKL. The ends lost 1 base at V and 3 bases at J; junction bases unmatched: 7. CDR3 DNA sequence: TGCGCCAGCAGCCAAGGACTCGGACAGGGGCTCTACGAGCAGTACTTC. Translating gives CASSQGLGQGLYEQYF.

The rearrangement links TRBV18 to TRBJ1-1, with D perhaps TRBD1 (5 bases). V lost 3 bases and J lost 1, with 6 bases in between. CDR1 KGHSH and CDR2 LQKENI come from the germline V gene. This CDR3 is built from 13 residues. The CDR3, as DNA: TGTGCCAGCTCACCTCAGGGGAACACTGAAGCTTTCTTT. Translation gives CASSPQGNTEAFF.

The J gene is TRBJ1-2, the V gene TRBV9; TRBD1 matches at 8 bases. This CDR3 comprises 12 residues. The V gene's germline CDR1 is SGDLS and CDR2 YYNGEE. The J segment lost 7 bases and the V segment lost 4 bases, leaving 3 bases of the junction unmatched. In DNA, the CDR3 is TGTGCCAGCAGCACACAGGGGGGTGGCTACACCTTC. Its translation: CASSTQGGGYTF.

V usage is TRBV25-1 and J usage is TRBJ2-3, with 7 bases matching TRBD1. The CDR3 spans 14 residues. Looked up from germline, CDR1 is MGHDK and CDR2 is SYGVNS. The V and J ends lost 6 bases and 2 bases, in that order; junction bases with no gene match: 5. The CDR3 DNA reads as TGTGCCAGCAGCTCGACAGGGTTCACAGATACGCAGTATTTT. It yields the protein CASSSTGFTDTQYF.

V usage is TRBV5-1 and J usage is TRBJ2-7; 9 bases match TRBD2. CDR1 and CDR2 (germline): SGHRS, YFSETQ. This CDR3 region has 16 residues. Trimming at V came to 0 bases and at J to 3 bases, leaving 7 bases not matched to a gene. CDR3 DNA sequence: TGCGCCAGCAGCTTGGATCCTAGCGGGAATTTCTACGAGCAGTACTTC. As protein: CASSLDPSGNFYEQYF.

This chain uses TRBV5-1 with TRBJ1-5; TRBD1 aligns across 11 bases. The CDR3 has 15 residues. Trimming at V came to 4 bases and at J to 6 bases, leaving 6 bases not matched to a gene. Germline-derived CDR1 and CDR2 are SGHRS and YFSETQ. This chain's CDR3 is CASSNSGTGGQPQHF. The CDR3 DNA sequence: TGCGCCAGCAGCAACTCCGGGACAGGGGGTCAGCCCCAGCATTTT.